This entry lists 18 T cell receptor beta chains sequenced from one sample in a study of identical twins (dated by TCRdb to the mid-2010s). The method was 5' RACE. For sequencing, an Illumina HiSeq 2000 was employed. TCRdb cleaned the public reads at Q25 with fastp, built clones with MiXCR and kept in-frame beta chains. Here each entry gathers all rows of one CDR3 protein and keeps the most common genes and DNA. A total of roughly 720,000 distinct CDR3 sequences appear in this sample, 15% to 20% of them only once. The ten largest clones capture around 13% of the sample. These data are also associated with another study on T cells expressing NK-cell markers.

The sample consisted of PBMCs. These receptors were obtained from a woman younger than 30 in good health.

This clonotype appeared a few times. The J gene is TRBJ2-1, the V gene TRBV6-1; the D gene is possibly TRBD2 (6 bases). The CDR3 covers 15 residues. Germline V gene sequence: CDR1 MNHNS, CDR2 SASEGT. Trimming removed 7 bases at V and 2 bases at J, with 15 bases between. CDR3 amino acids: CASNPTGSTYNEQFF. As DNA, the CDR3 is TGTGCCAGCAACCCTACCGGGAGTACCTACAATGAGCAGTTCTTC.

The V gene is TRBV18, the J gene TRBJ2-2; 7 bases line up with TRBD1. Germline CDR1 and CDR2: KGHSH and LQKENI. V was pared by 0 bases and J by 2 bases, with 6 bases of the junction left unmatched. This CDR3 comprises 17 residues. As DNA, the CDR3 is TGTGCCAGCTCACCACCGCAGACAGGGACCAACACCGGGGAGCTGTTTTTT. Its translation: CASSPPQTGTNTGELFF.

The chain carries TRBV9 and TRBJ1-2, with D possibly TRBD1 on 6 matching bases. This CDR3 is 15 amino acids long. Germline V lookup: CDR1 SGDLS, CDR2 YYNGEE. Deletions cut 0 bases from V and 6 bases from J, with 15 bases between. CDR3 sequence: CASSVDITEGDGYTF. The DNA of the CDR3 is TGTGCCAGCAGCGTAGATATAACCGAGGGGGATGGCTACACCTTC.

This clonotype was found many times. The genes are TRBV12-3 or TRBV12-4 and TRBJ2-7; possibly TRBD2 for D (5 bases). The V gene lost 5 bases and the J gene lost 0 bases, with 11 bases spanning the gap. This CDR3 has 14 amino acids. Here the CDR3 DNA reads TGTGCCAGCAGTATTACGGGGATCTCCTACGAGCAGTACTTC. It yields the protein CASSITGISYEQYF.

This clonotype has just a few counts. V usage is TRBV6-6 and J usage is TRBJ2-2; D may correspond to TRBD1 or TRBD2 (5 bases each). This CDR3 has 13 amino acids. Germline V gene data show CDR1 as MNHNY and CDR2 as SVGAGI (reference sequence). Trimming left V 5 bases short and J 8 bases short, with 12 bases between. CDR3 in amino acids: CASSTRGEGELFF. CDR3 DNA sequence: TGTGCCAGCAGTACAAGAGGGGAAGGGGAGCTGTTTTTT.

The rearrangement uses TRBV4-1 and TRBJ2-3; TRBD2 matches 9 bases. The CDR3 spans 17 residues. V was pared by 7 bases and J by 1 base, with 12 bases of the junction left unmatched. Germline CDR1 and CDR2: MGHRA and YSYEKL. The CDR3 loop is CASNWLAGKTGTDTQYF. The DNA of the CDR3 is TGCGCCAGCAACTGGCTAGCGGGGAAGACAGGCACAGATACGCAGTATTTT.

Remarks on this clonotype: Relative to the germline gene, one junction end is altered; a read error may explain this. This chain uses TRBV5-6 with TRBJ2-1; 8 bases are a match to TRBD2. The length of the CDR3 is 16 residues. CDR1 is SGHDT, CDR2 YYEEEE, per germline. The CDR3 DNA reads TGTGCCAGCAGCTTGTATGGGCGGACTAGCAACGATGAGAAGTTCTTC. Its protein is CASSLYGRTSNDEKFF.

This clonotype was detected ten times or more. V and J are TRBV12-3 or TRBV12-4 and TRBJ2-6; D is undetermined. Deletions cut 7 bases from V and 1 base from J, with 5 bases between. The length of the CDR3 is 13 residues. The CDR3 nucleotides read TGTGCCAGCATCCAATCTGGGGCCAACGTCCTGACTTTC. This sequence encodes CASIQSGANVLTF.

This sequence joins TRBV4-2 and TRBJ2-5, with D possibly matching TRBD2 (6 bases). CDR1 and CDR2 (germline): LGHNA, YNFKEQ. V was shortened by 0 bases and J by 5 bases, with 10 bases between the two germline ends. This CDR3 comprises 14 residues. CDR3 protein: CASSQDPGVETQYF. The CDR3 DNA reads TGTGCCAGCAGCCAAGATCCGGGGGTGGAGACCCAGTACTTC.

The chain recombines TRBV20-1 with TRBJ2-7; 9 nucleotides line up with TRBD1. CDR1 and CDR2 (germline): DFQATT, SNEGSKA (reference sequence). With 5 bases clipped from V and 0 bases from J, the junction kept 11 bases outside the gene matches. CDR3 length: 16 residues. The CDR3 is CSAAGTGFWSSYEQYF. CDR3 nucleotides: TGCAGTGCTGCCGGGACAGGGTTCTGGAGCTCCTACGAGCAGTACTTC.

This clonotype has ten or more counts. The CDR3 DNA reads TGCAGTGCTAGAACTATGCTAGAGCAGTTCTTC. The encoded protein is CSARTMLEQFF. The chain is built from TRBV20-1 and TRBJ2-1; D gene ambiguous. Trimming cost V 2 bases and J 10 bases, with 9 bases left between them. The CDR3 length is 11 residues. Germline V CDR1 and CDR2: DFQATT, SNEGSKA (reference sequence).

The table lists this clonotype with a few counts. The chain recombines TRBV6-1 with TRBJ1-2; weak D call: TRBD1 (6 bases). The germline V gene has CDR1 MNHNS and CDR2 SASEGT. The ends were cut back, 4 bases at V and 4 bases at J, with 13 bases in the middle. This CDR3 contains 14 residues. CDR3 bases: TGTGCCAGCAGTGCAGGGGTTTGGTCCTATGGCTACACCTTC. As protein: CASSAGVWSYGYTF.

The chain carries TRBV6-2 or TRBV6-3 and TRBJ2-7; either TRBD1 or TRBD2 may fit D (6 bases each). This CDR3 spans 14 amino acids. The V gene's germline CDR1 is MNHEY and CDR2 SVGEGT. Trimming stripped 11 bases from V and 3 bases from J, with 20 bases between. The CDR3 DNA sequence: TGTGCCGCACTAACGCCGCGGGACAACTACGAGCAGTACTTC. Amino acid sequence: CAALTPRDNYEQYF.

V usage is TRBV7-9 and J usage is TRBJ1-3, with D unclear. The CDR3 runs 15 residues. Trimming took off 2 bases at V and 1 base at J, with 9 bases between the two ends. The germline CDR1 and CDR2 sequences are SEHNR and FQNEAQ (reference sequence). The CDR3 DNA is TGTGCCAGCAGCTTATTCGGGAGTTCTGGAAACACCATATATTTT. This encodes CASSLFGSSGNTIYF.

V is TRBV6-5 and J is TRBJ2-1, with 7 bases fitting TRBD2. V gave up 2 bases and J gave up 0 bases; unmatched junction bases: 7. Germline V gene data show CDR1 as MNHEY and CDR2 as SVGAGI. This CDR3 contains 17 residues. In nucleotides, the CDR3 is TGTGCCAGCAGTTACCTCCCTCCGGGAGGCTCCTACAATGAGCAGTTCTTC. Protein sequence: CASSYLPPGGSYNEQFF.

The chain couples TRBV7-9 to TRBJ1-1, with D maybe TRBD1 (5 bases). V lost 4 bases and J lost 0, with 15 bases in between. CDR3 size: 16 residues. Germline CDR1 SEHNR, CDR2 FQNEAQ (reference sequence). CDR3 sequence: CASSSPYRPMNTEAFF. DNA for the CDR3: TGTGCCAGCAGCTCGCCCTACAGGCCGATGAACACTGAAGCTTTCTTT.

This clonotype was seen a few times. The chain has TRBV20-1 and TRBJ1-2, with TRBD1 matching over 8 bases. With V trimmed by 4 bases and J by 8 bases, 6 bases remained unmatched. Germline V gives CDR1 DFQATT, CDR2 SNEGSKA (reference sequence). The CDR3 spans 12 residues. CDR3 loop: CSANYRDRGYTF. CDR3 nucleotides: TGCAGTGCTAACTACCGGGACAGGGGCTACACCTTC.

This clonotype has a count of ten or more. The gene calls are TRBV29-1 and TRBJ2-2; D might be TRBD1 or TRBD2, each matching 5 bases. V shed 5 bases and J shed 0 bases, with 10 bases lying between them. The CDR3 has 14 amino acids. The germline V gene encodes CDR1 SQVTM and CDR2 ANQGSEA. In DNA form, the CDR3 reads TGCAGCGTTACCCGGGGCTCGAACACCGGGGAGCTGTTTTTT. Protein: CSVTRGSNTGELFF.